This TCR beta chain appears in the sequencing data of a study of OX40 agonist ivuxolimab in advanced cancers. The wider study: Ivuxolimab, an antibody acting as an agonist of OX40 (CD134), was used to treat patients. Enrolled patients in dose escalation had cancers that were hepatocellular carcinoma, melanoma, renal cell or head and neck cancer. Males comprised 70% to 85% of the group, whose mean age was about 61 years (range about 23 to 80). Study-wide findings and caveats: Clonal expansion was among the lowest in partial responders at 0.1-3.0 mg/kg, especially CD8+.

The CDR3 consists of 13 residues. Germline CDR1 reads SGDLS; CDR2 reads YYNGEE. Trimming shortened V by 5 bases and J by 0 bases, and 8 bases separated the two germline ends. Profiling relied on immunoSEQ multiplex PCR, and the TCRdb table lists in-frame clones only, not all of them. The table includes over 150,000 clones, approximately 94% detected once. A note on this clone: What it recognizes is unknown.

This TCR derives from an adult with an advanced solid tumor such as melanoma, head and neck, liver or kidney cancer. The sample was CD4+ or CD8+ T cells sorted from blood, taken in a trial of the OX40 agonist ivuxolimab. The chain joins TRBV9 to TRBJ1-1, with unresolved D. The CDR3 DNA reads TGTGCCAGCAGTGTCCTCATGAACACTGAAGCTTTCTTT. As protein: CASSVLMNTEAFF.